This T cell receptor beta chain emerged from a study of early T cells in non-severe SARS-CoV-2 infection. Study background: Bulk RNA isolated from unsorted whole blood underwent sequencing; chains were not paired.

Study results and caveats: Matches to VDJdb favored anti-spike CD8 responses and missed private and CD4 specificities.

Individual cDNA molecules received unique molecular identifiers. TCRdb re-derived calls from the 5' RACE reads in MiXCR, one entry per CDR3 protein. The sample shows approximately 38,000 distinct CDR3 sequences, roughly 5% of them seen only once. A remark on this clonotype: The antigen is undetermined.

Germline loops: CDR1 SGHTA, CDR2 FQGNSA. This CDR3 is 17 amino acids long. V shed 4 bases and J 4 bases; nucleotides not matched to a gene: 7. The rearrangement links TRBV7-2 to TRBJ2-5, with TRBD2 matching over 15 bases. Sequencing was carried out using whole blood. The TCR sequence derives from an adult who was a healthcare worker with PCR-confirmed SARS-CoV-2 infection or an uninfected control (not recorded which). The chain's CDR3 is CASSYRTSGGGRETQYF. DNA of the CDR3: TGTGCCAGCAGCTACAGGACTAGCGGGGGGGGTCGAGAGACCCAGTACTTC.